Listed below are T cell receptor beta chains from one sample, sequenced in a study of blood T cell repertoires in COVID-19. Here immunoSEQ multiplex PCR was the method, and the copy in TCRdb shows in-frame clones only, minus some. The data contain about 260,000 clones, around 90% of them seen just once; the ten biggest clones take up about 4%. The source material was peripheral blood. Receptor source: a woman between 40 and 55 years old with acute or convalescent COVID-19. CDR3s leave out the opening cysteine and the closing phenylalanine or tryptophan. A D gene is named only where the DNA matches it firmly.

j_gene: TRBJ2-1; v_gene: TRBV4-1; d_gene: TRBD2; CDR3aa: ASSREAGGLYNEQF
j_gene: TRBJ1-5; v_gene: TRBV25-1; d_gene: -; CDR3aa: ASSETGTQPQH
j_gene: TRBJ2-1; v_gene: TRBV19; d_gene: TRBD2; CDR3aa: ATLPASGGAYNEQF
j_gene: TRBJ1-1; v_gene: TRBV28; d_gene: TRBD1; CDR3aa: ASIRGQPSEAF
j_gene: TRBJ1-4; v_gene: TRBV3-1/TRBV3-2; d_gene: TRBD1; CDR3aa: ASSLRTGGREKLF
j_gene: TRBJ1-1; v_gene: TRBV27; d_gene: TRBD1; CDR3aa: ASSLTGGGTEAF
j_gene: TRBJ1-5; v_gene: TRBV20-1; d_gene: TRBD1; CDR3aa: SASARTGEAASNQPQH
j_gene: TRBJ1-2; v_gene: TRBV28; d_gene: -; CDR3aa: ASTPTRPLRLYGYT
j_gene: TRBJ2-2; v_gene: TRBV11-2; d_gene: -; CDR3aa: ASSLIRGTGELF
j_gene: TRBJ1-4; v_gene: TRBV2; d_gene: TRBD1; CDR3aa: ASSRQGLNEKLF
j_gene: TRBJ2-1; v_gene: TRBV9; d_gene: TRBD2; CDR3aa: ASSGSGGSLNEQF
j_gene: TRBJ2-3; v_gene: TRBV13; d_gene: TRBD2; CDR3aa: ASSFPLAAGTDTQY
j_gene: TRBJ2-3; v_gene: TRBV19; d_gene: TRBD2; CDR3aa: ASSPQGLAGLGDTQY
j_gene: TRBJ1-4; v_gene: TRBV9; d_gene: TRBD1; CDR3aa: ASSVSTGTNEKLF
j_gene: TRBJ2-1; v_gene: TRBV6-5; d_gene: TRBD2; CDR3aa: ASLAGGSEQF
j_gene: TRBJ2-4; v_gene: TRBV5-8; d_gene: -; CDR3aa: ASSPRAGAKNIQY
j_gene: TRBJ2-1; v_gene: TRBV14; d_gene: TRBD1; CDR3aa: ASSQLRGRYGNEQF
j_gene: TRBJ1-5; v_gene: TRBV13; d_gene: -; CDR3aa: ASSLGPGQPQH
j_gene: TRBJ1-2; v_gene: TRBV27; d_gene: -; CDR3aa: ASSGGAGSNYGYT
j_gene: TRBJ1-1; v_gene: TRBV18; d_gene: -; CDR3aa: ASSPSASEAF
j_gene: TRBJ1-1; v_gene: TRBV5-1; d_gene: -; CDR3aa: ASSGGRAATEAF
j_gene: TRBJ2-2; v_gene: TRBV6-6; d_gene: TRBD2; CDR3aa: ASSPPTVSGGPILNTGELF
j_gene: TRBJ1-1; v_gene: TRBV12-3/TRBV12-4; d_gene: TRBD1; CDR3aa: ASSLDRGDAF
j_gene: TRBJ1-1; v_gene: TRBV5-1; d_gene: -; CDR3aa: ASSLDLGRFGAF
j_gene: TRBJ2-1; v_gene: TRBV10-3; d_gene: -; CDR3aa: AISRTTGGLNYNEQF
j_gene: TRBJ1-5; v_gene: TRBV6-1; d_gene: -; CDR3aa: ASSLRDQPQH
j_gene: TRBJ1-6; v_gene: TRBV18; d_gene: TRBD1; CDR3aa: ASSPTGTGFSPTNSPLH
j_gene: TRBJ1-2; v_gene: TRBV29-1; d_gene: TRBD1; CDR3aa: SVTGTHYGYT
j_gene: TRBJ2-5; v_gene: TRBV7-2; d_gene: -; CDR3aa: ASSPQGGRGETQY
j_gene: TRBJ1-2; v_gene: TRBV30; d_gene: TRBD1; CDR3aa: AWSTRGFYGYT
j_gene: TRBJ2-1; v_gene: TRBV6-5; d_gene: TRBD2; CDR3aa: ASSYFLAGNNEQF
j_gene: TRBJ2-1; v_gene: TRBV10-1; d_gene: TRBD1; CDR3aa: ASSEFLGQGNF
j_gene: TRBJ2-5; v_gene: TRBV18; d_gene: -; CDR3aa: ASALNSAKQETQY
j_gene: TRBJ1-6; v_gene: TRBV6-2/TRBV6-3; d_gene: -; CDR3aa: ASSYPKEFNSPLH
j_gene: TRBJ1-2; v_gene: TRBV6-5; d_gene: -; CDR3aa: ASIEGSYLGDGYT
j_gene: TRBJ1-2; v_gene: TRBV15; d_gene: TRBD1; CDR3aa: ATSRQGDYGYT
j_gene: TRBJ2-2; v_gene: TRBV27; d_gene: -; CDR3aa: ASRTRGLTYTGELF
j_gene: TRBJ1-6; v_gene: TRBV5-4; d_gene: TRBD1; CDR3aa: ASSLLRGSDSPLH
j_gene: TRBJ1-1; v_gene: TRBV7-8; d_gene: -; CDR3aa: ASILNRVVNTEAF
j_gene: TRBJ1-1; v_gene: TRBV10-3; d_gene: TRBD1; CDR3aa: AIGSDRAEAF
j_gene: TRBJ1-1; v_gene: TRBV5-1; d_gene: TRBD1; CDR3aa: ASSPTPPGGLMNTEAF
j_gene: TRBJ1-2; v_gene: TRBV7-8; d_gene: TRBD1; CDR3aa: ASSLGGAGGGYGYT
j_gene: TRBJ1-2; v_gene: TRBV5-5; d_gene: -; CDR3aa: ASTEATMNGYT
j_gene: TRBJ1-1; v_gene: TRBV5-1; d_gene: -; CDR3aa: ASSVLALDTEAF
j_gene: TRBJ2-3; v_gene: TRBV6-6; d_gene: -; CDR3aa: ASSYLGVTDTQY
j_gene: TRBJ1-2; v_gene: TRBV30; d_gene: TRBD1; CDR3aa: AWSVQGGLHYGYT